Sequencing of this T cell receptor beta chain was carried out in a study of blood T cells in healthy people across ages. Study-level points and caveats: Naive T cell percentage showed a strong correlation with the diversity of TCR beta. With donor CMV status unknown, expanded clonotype changes were possibly confounded. Estimated diversity across one million T cells was deemed an underestimate.

Then a second PCR, running roughly 7 to 11 cycles, was carried out with a sample-barcoded 5' primer and a J-beta primer mix. TCRdb processed the 5' RACE reads anew with MiXCR; each CDR3 protein has one entry. The data hold about 800,000 distinct CDR3 sequences, with 46% observed a single time. This clonotype was observed a few times. What it recognizes is unknown. Trimming at V came to 5 bases and at J to 2 bases, leaving 10 bases not matched to a gene. There are 16 residues in the CDR3. Germline V CDR1 and CDR2: SGHTA, FQGNSA. The genes are TRBV7-2 and TRBJ2-5, with TRBD1 matching over 8 bases. The sample consisted of blood. The sequence derives from a man aged 80 or over in good health. The CDR3 here is CASSVNTGQGQETQYF. In DNA form, the CDR3 reads TGTGCCAGCAGCGTGAACACCGGACAGGGACAAGAGACCCAGTACTTC.